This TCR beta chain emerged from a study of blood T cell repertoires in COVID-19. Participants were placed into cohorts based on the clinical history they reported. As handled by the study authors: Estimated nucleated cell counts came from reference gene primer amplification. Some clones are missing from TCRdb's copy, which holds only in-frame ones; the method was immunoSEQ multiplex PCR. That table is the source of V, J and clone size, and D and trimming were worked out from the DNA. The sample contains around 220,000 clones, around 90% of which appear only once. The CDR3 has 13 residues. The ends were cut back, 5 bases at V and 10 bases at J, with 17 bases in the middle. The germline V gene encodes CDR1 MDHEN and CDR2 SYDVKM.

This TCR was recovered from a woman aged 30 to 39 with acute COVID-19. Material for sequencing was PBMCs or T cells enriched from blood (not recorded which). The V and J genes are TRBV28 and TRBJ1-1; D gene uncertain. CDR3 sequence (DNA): TGTGCCAGCAGTGCTACCTCCTTTGTGGTAGCTTTCTTT. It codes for CASSATSFVVAFF. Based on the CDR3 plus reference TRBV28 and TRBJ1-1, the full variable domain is DVKVTQSSRYLVKRTGEKVFLECVQDMDHENMFWYRQDPGLGLRLIYFSYDVKMKEKGDIPEGYSVSREKKERFSLILESASTNQTSMYLCASSATSFVVAFFGQGTRLTVV.